This T cell receptor (beta chain) comes out of a study of early T cells in non-severe SARS-CoV-2 infection (dated by TCRdb to 2020 to 2022). Concerning the study at large: Because TCR sequencing was done on bulk RNA from unsorted whole blood, the alpha and beta chains could not be paired. Beyond this particular receptor, the publication reports: VDJdb matching was skewed toward anti-spike CD8 responses, so virus-specific expansions were likely underestimated and private and CD4 specificities were missed.

The CDR1 and CDR2 encoded by the germline V gene (reference sequence) are DFQATT and SNEGSKA. The CDR3 numbers 15 residues from cysteine through phenylalanine. Kept here is only the CDR3 DNA, which spans 45 bases and is read in frame from base 1. V trim: 5 bases; J trim: 2 bases; unmatched bases: 7. The study was a case-control design nested within a healthcare worker cohort in London, UK, with weekly nasopharyngeal swab PCR tests and blood sampling. Healthcare workers were recruited during the week of the UK lockdown, between 23 and 31 March 2020, and followed weekly for up to about 15 weeks. This clonotype was seen at least ten times. Its specific antigen is unknown. No qualities accompany the bases; no much larger clone lies one base away. The receptor library was made with 5' RACE. The instrument given in TCRdb is NextSeq 500. To correct for sequencing error and PCR bias, the TCR library protocol tagged individual cDNA molecules with unique molecular identifiers. Both TCR alpha and beta chains were sequenced, and tight co-correlation was observed between alpha and beta sequence abundances in each sample. The paper's data handling went like this. Decombinator V4 was used to annotate the V gene, J gene and CDR3 of the TCR sequences. TCRs were defined as expanded if a significant change between any two time points was detected under a Poisson model with p below 0.0001. TCR abundances were normalised to the total number of TCRs sequenced in each sample and reported as counts per million. TRAV1-2 paired with TRAJ12, TRAJ20 or TRAJ33 defined MAIT TCRs, while TRAV10 paired with TRAJ18 defined iNKT TCRs. VDJdb, accessed 1 November 2021, was searched for CMV, EBV and SARS-CoV-2 annotated TCRs, with TCRs annotated for multiple antigens excluded. The raw public data were reprocessed by TCRdb itself: fastp quality trimming at Q25, MiXCR clonotype calling, in-frame beta chains only. Every entry covers one CDR3 protein and lists the most common genes and DNA from its rows. TCRdb's processing, not the authors' own work, is the source of the V and J calls. The sample data list about 48,000 distinct CDR3 sequences, and roughly 5.5% of these were observed just once. The ten largest clones take up about 4.4% of the sample.

The sequencing input was whole blood. Rearrangement joined TRBV20-1 to TRBJ1-5, and TRBD1 matches 9 of the central bases. The receptor was derived from an adult who was a healthcare worker with PCR-confirmed SARS-CoV-2 infection or an uninfected control (not recorded which). In nucleotides, the sequence is TGCAGTGCTTCCCGGACAGGGGCAGGCAATCAGCCCCAGCATTTT. Translated, this gives CSASRTGAGNQPQHF.